These 23 T cell receptor beta chains originate from one sample sequenced in a study of CXCR3-negative and CXCR3-positive naive CD8 T cells. TRB cDNA libraries were made by UMI-labeled 5' RACE. TCRdb re-called the 5' RACE reads and catalogs CDR3 proteins one per entry, DNA excluded. The specimen's table records approximately 70,000 distinct CDR3 sequences. Input material: naive CXCR3- CD8+ T cells from blood. Subset meaning: CD45RO-CCR7+CD27+CD95- naive CD8+ T cells lacking CXCR3 (TNR3-). Receptors were obtained from a human donor in good health. Some clones in this sample may be carry-over from other donors' samples.

V gene TRBV4-1 combines with J gene TRBJ1-4; TCRdb's assignment of TRBD1 cannot be checked, as there is no DNA. Per germline, CDR1 MGHRA and CDR2 YSYEKL. CDR3 size: 15 residues. CDR3 residues: CASSPRQATNEKLFF.

This chain joins TRBV20-1 and TRBJ1-1. Germline CDR1 DFQATT, CDR2 SNEGSKA (reference sequence). The CDR3 is made up of 13 amino acids. Here the CDR3 reads CSARDVRNTEAFF.

The chain links TRBV13 to TRBJ2-7; with no DNA, the TCRdb D assignment of TRBD1 cannot be verified. The CDR3 is 14 amino acids. From germline, CDR1 is PRHDT and CDR2 FYEKMQ (reference sequence). The CDR3 here is CASSYQGAFGEQYF.

CDR3 sequence reads: CASSWGSSYNEQFF. The chain recombines TRBV28 with TRBJ2-1. Germline CDR1 and CDR2: MDHEN and SYDVKM. The CDR3 runs to 14 residues.

The rearrangement joins TRBV4-2 to TRBJ2-2; absent DNA, TCRdb's TRBD1 call cannot be checked. Germline V gene sequence: CDR1 LGHNA, CDR2 YNFKEQ. This CDR3 is built from 16 residues. This CDR3 reads CASSHVSGGGTGELFF.

This chain joins TRBV29-1 and TRBJ2-1; the TCRdb call, TRBD1, lacks DNA for checking. The V gene's germline CDR1 is SQVTM and CDR2 ANQGSEA. The CDR3 length is 15 residues. The CDR3 loop reads CSVEIGGYSYNEQFF.

J is TRBJ1-5 and V is TRBV4-1. Germline CDR1 and CDR2: MGHRA and YSYEKL. The CDR3 has 15 amino acids. CDR3 residues: CASSQDLEANQPQHF.

The chain recombines TRBV10-3 with TRBJ2-2; the D call of TRBD2 rests on TCRdb alone, since no DNA is present to check it. This CDR3 contains 14 residues. Germline loops: CDR1 ENHRY, CDR2 SYGVKD. The CDR3 here is CAIARGGNTGELFF.

The gene calls are TRBV7-3 and TRBJ2-1. The length of the CDR3 is 15 residues. The germline gives CDR1 SGHTA, CDR2 FQGTGA. The CDR3 here is CASSLIGSGDNEQFF.

The J gene is TRBJ2-7, the V gene TRBV7-9; TCRdb's assignment of TRBD1 cannot be checked, as there is no DNA. Germline assignment: CDR1 SEHNR and CDR2 FQNEAQ (reference sequence). This CDR3 contains 16 residues. The CDR3: CASSFSGGRRSYEQYF.

The J gene is TRBJ1-6, the V gene TRBV27. This CDR3 spans 12 amino acids. Germline V gives CDR1 MNHEY, CDR2 SMNVEV (reference sequence). CDR3 residues: CASSLRGSPLHF.

The chain has TRBV7-6 and TRBJ2-5; the TCRdb call, TRBD1, lacks DNA for checking. The CDR3 spans 15 residues. CDR1 is SGHVS and CDR2 is FNYEAQ in the germline V gene. CDR3 amino acids: CASSLRGAAQETQYF.

The V call is TRBV7-6, the J call TRBJ2-7; the TCRdb call, TRBD1, lacks DNA for checking. The CDR3 is 15 residues long. Germline lookup yields CDR1 SGHVS and CDR2 FNYEAQ. CDR3 loop: CASSPGSGVAYEQYF.

The chain uses TRBV6-2 or TRBV6-3 and TRBJ2-1; TCRdb picks TRBD1, but there is no DNA to check that call. The CDR3 contains 15 residues. CDR1 and CDR2 from the germline V gene are MNHEY and SVGEGT. CDR3 in amino acids: CAGSYTGQFIYEQFF.

J is TRBJ1-6 and V is TRBV6-6; lacking DNA, the TRBD1 call made by TCRdb goes unchecked. This CDR3 has 16 residues. Per germline, CDR1 MNHNY and CDR2 SVGAGI (reference sequence). The CDR3 region is CASRDPGRQYNSPLHF.

The chain carries TRBV7-2 and TRBJ2-7. Germline V lookup: CDR1 SGHTA, CDR2 FQGNSA. This CDR3 is 13 amino acids long. CDR3: CASSYYPSYEQYF.

This rearrangement joins TRBV2 to TRBJ2-5. Germline lookup yields CDR1 SNHLY and CDR2 FYNNEI. The CDR3 is 12 amino acids. This CDR3 is CASSGVSDTQYF.

The chain uses TRBV5-1 and TRBJ1-5; TCRdb designates TRBD1, a call that cannot be tested without DNA. CDR1 is SGHRS and CDR2 is YFSETQ in the germline V gene. This CDR3 is built from 13 residues. This CDR3 is CASSQAPLQPQHF.

The chain is built from TRBV10-3 and TRBJ2-7. The CDR3 runs 13 residues. Germline V gene lookup returns CDR1 ENHRY and CDR2 SYGVKD. CDR3 sequence reads: CTISESTSYEQYF.

The genes are TRBV5-1 and TRBJ1-1. This CDR3 is 13 amino acids long. From germline, CDR1 is SGHRS and CDR2 YFSETQ. This CDR3 is CASSGGPNTEAFF.

This chain links TRBV29-1 with TRBJ2-1. The CDR3 runs to 13 residues. In germline, CDR1 is SQVTM, CDR2 ANQGSEA. This CDR3 is CSVPRISYNEQFF.

The chain couples TRBV27 to TRBJ1-5. This CDR3 comprises 13 residues. Germline values: CDR1 MNHEY, CDR2 SMNVEV (reference sequence). The chain's CDR3 is CASSSSFNQPQHF.

The gene calls are TRBV25-1 and TRBJ2-3; TCRdb designates TRBD2, a call that cannot be tested without DNA. The CDR3 loop spans 16 amino acids. CDR1 and CDR2 from the germline V gene are MGHDK and SYGVNS. The CDR3 reads CASSEPASGPTDTQYF.